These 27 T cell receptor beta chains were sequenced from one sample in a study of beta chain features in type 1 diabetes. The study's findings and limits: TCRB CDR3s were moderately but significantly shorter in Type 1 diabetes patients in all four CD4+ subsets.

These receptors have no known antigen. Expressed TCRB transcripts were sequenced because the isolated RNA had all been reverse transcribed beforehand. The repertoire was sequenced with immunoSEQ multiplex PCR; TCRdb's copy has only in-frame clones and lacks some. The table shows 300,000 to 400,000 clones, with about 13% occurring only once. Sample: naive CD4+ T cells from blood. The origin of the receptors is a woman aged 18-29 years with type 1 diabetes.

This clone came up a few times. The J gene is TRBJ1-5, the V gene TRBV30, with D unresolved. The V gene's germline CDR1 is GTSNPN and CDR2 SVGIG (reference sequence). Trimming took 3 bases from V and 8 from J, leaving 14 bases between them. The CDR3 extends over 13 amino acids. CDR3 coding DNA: TGTGCCTGGAGCGAACACGGCGGGGAGCCCCAGCATTTT. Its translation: CAWSEHGGEPQHF.

In DNA, the CDR3 is TGTGCTAGTGGTTTGGGCGGGACTACCGAGACCCAGTACTTC. Amino acids: CASGLGGTTETQYF. The rearrangement joins TRBV12-5 to TRBJ2-5, with 7 bases identical to TRBD2. Looked up from germline, CDR1 is LGHNT and CDR2 is FRNRAP. Trimming took 1 base from V and 5 from J; bases not matched to a gene: 4. CDR3 length equals 14 residues.

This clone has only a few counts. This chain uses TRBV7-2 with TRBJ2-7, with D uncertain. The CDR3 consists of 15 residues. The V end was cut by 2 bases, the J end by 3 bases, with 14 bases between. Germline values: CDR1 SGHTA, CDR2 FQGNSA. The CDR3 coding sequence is TGTGCCAGCAGCTTAATCGCCATAGCCCGCTACGAGCAGTACTTC. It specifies CASSLIAIARYEQYF.

CDR3 loop: CASSSNSGSGNTIYF. The CDR3 coding sequence is TGTGCCAGCAGCTCAAATTCAGGGTCTGGAAACACCATATATTTT. The V gene is TRBV4-2, the J gene TRBJ1-3; D perhaps matches TRBD1 (5 bases). The CDR3 consists of 15 residues. The germline V gene encodes CDR1 LGHNA and CDR2 YNFKEQ. Deletions cut 5 bases from V and 1 base from J, with 12 bases between.

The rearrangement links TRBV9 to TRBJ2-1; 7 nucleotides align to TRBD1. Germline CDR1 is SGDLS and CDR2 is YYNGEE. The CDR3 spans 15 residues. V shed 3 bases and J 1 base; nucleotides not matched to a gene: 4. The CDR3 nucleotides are TGTGCCAGCAGCGGACAGGGAAGGTCCTACAATGAGCAGTTCTTC. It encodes CASSGQGRSYNEQFF.

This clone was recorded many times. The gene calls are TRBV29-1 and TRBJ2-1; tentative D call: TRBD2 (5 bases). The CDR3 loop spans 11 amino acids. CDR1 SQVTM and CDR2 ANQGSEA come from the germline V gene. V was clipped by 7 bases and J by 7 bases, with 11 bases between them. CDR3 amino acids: CSADRGNEQFF. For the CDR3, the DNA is TGCAGCGCCGATAGAGGGAATGAGCAGTTCTTC.

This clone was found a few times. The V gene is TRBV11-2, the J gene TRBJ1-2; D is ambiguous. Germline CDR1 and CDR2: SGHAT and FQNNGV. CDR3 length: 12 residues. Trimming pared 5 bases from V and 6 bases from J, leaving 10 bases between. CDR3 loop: CASSAAIDGYTF. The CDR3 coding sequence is TGTGCCAGCAGCGCAGCGATTGATGGCTACACCTTC.

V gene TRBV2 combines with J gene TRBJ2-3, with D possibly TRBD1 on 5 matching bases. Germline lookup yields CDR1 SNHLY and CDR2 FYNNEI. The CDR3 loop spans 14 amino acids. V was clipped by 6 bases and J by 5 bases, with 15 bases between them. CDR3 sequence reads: CASSVLNRQDTQYF. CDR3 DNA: TGTGCCAGCAGCGTTCTTAACAGGCAAGATACGCAGTATTTT.

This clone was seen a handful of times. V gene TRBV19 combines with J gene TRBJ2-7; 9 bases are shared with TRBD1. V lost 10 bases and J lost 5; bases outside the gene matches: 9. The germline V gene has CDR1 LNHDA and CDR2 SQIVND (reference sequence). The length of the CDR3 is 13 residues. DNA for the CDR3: TGTGCCACCTCAGGACAGGGGATCCACGAGCAGTACTTC. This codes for CATSGQGIHEQYF.

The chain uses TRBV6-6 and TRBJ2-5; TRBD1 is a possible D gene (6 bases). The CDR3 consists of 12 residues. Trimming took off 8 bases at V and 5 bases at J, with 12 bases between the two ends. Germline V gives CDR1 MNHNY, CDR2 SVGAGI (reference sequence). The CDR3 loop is CASQLGGETQYF. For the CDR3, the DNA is TGTGCCAGCCAGTTAGGGGGTGAGACCCAGTACTTC.

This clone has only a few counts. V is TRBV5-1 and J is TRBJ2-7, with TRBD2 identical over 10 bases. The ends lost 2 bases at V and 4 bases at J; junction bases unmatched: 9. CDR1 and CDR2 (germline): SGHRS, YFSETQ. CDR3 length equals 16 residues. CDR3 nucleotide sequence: TGCGCCAGCAGCTTTTCTCTAGCGGGAGTGGGGTACGAGCAGTACTTC. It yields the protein CASSFSLAGVGYEQYF. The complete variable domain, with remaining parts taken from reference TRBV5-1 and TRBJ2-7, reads KAGVTQTPRYLIKTRGQQVTLSCSPISGHRSVSWYQQTPGQGLQFLFEYFSETQRNKGNFPGRFSGRQFSNSRSEMNVSTLELGDSALYLCASSFSLAGVGYEQYFGPGTRLTVT.

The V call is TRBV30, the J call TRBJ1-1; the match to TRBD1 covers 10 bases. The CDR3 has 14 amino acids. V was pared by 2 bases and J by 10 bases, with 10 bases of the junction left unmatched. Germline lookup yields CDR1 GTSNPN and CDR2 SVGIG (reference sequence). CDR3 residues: CAWSSGQGESAAFF. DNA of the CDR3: TGTGCCTGGAGTAGTGGACAGGGGGAATCAGCAGCTTTCTTT. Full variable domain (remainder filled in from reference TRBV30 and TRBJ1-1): SQTIHQWPATLVQPVGSPLSLECTVEGTSNPNLYWYRQAAGRGLQLLFYSVGIGQISSEVPQNLSASRPQDRQFILSSKKLLLSDSGFYLCAWSSGQGESAAFFGQGTRLTVV.

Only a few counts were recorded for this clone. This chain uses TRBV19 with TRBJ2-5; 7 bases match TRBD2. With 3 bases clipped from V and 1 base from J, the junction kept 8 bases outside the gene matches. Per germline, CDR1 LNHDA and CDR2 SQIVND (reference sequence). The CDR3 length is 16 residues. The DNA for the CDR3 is TGTGCCAGTAGTATTGGCGGGAGTCCCGCCCAAGAGACCCAGTACTTC. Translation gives CASSIGGSPAQETQYF.

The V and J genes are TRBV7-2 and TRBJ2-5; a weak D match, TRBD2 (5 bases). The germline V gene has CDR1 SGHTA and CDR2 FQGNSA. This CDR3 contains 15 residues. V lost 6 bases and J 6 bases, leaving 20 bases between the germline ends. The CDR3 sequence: CASSPRTGYWQTQYF. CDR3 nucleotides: TGTGCCAGCAGTCCCCGGACTGGCTATTGGCAGACCCAGTACTTC.

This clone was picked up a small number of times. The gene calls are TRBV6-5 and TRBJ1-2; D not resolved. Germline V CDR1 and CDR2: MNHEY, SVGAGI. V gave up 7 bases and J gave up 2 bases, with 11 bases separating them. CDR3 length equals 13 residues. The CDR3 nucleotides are TGTGCCAGCACTCGGGGTTTGAACTATGGCTACACCTTC. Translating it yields CASTRGLNYGYTF.

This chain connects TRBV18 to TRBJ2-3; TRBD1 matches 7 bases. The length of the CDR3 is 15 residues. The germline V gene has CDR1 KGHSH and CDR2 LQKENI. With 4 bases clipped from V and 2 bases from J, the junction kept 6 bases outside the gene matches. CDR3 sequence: CASSRQTGITDTQYF. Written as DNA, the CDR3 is TGTGCCAGCTCACGGCAGACAGGGATCACAGATACGCAGTATTTT.

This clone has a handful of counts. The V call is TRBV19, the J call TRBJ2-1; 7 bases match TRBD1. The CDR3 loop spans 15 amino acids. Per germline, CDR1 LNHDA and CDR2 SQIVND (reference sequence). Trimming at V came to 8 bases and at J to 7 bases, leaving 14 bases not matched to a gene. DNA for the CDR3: TGTGCCAGTGAACAACGTGCAGGGACAGATAATGAGCAGTTCTTC. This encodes CASEQRAGTDNEQFF.

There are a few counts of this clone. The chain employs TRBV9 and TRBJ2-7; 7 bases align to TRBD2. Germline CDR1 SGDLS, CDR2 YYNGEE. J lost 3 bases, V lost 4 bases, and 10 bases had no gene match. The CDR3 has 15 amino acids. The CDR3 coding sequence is TGTGCCAGCAGCAGACGGGGGGAGGGTAGCTACGAGCAGTACTTC. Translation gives CASSRRGEGSYEQYF.

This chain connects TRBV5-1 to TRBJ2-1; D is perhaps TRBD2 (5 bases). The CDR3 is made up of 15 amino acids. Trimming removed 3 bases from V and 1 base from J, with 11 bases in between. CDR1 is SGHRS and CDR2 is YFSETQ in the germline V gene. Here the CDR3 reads CASSSGLLSYNEQFF. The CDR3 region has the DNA TGCGCCAGCAGCTCCGGACTCCTTTCCTACAATGAGCAGTTCTTC.

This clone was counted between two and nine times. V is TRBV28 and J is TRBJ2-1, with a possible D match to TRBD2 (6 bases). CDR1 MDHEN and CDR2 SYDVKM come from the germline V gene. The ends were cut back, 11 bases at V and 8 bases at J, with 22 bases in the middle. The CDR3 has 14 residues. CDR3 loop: CAGGTGASSDEQFF. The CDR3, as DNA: TGTGCCGGAGGGACTGGGGCCTCTTCGGATGAGCAGTTCTTC.

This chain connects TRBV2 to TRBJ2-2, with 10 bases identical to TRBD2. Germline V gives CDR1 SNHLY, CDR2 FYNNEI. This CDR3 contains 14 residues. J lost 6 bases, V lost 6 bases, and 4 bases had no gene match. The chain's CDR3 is CASSSTSGAGELFF. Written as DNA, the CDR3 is TGTGCCAGCAGCAGTACTAGCGGGGCCGGGGAGCTGTTTTTT. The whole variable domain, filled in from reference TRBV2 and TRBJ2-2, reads EPEVTQTPSHQVTQMGQEVILRCVPISNHLYFYWYRQILGQKVEFLVSFYNNEISEKSEIFDDQFSVERPDGSNFTLKIRSTKLEDSAMYFCASSSTSGAGELFFGEGSRLTVL.

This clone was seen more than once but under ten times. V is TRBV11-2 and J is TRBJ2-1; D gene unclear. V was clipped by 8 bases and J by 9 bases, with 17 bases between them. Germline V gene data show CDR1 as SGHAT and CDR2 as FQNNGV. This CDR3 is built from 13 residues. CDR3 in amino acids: CASSESRGGEQFF. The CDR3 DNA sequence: TGTGCCAGCTCCGAATCCCGAGGCGGTGAGCAGTTCTTC.

In nucleotides, the CDR3 is TGTGCCTGTAAAGGCATGGGCGGGAGGAGCTACAATGAGCAGTTCTTC. This sequence encodes CACKGMGGRSYNEQFF. The chain uses TRBV30 and TRBJ2-1, with 8 bases aligning to TRBD2. J was trimmed by 3 bases and V by 6 bases; bases with no gene match: 13. Germline values: CDR1 GTSNPN, CDR2 SVGIG (reference sequence). CDR3 length equals 16 residues.

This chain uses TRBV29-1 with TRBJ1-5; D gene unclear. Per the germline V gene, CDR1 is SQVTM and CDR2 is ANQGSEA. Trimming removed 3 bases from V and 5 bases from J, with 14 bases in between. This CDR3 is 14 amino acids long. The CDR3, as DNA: TGCAGCGTTGAGGCCGGGAACGGAGATCAGCCCCAGCATTTT. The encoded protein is CSVEAGNGDQPQHF.

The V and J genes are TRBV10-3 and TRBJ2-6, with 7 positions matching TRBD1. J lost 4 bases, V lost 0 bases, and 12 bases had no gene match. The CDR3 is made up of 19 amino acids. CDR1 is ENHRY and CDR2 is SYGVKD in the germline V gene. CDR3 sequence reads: CAISESPGQIHPGANVLTF. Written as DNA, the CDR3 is TGTGCCATCAGTGAGTCACCGGGACAGATCCACCCGGGGGCCAACGTCCTGACTTTC.

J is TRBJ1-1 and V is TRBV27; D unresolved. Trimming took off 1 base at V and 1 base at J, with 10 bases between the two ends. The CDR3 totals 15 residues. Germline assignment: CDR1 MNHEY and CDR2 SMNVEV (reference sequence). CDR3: CASSLLAHRNTEAFF. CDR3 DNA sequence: TGTGCCAGCAGTTTATTGGCACACCGGAACACTGAAGCTTTCTTT.

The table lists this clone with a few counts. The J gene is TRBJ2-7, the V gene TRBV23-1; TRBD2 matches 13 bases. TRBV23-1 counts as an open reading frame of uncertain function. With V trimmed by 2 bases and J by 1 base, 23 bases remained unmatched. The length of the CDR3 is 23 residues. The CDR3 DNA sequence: TGCGCCAGCAGTCAACCGAATTGTCGGAAACTAGCGGGAGGGCCCGGAGGTTCCTACGAGCAGTACGTC. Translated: CASSQPNCRKLAGGPGGSYEQYV.